Each of the 17 T cell receptor beta chains below was sequenced from the same sample in a study of shared clonotypes between healthy human individuals. The assay was immunoSEQ multiplex PCR, and TCRdb's table has in-frame clones only and misses some. The sample has over a million clones, roughly 70% seen once. Material for sequencing was memory CD4+ T cells sorted from blood. The subset denotes: CD45RA-negative fraction. These receptors all stem from a man aged 18 to 35 in good health.

V is TRBV19 and J is TRBJ1-4; D remains unclear. This CDR3 is 15 amino acids long. V lost 3 bases and J lost 5, with 13 bases in between. Germline V lookup: CDR1 LNHDA, CDR2 SQIVND (reference sequence). CDR3 in DNA: TGTGCCAGTAGTATCGGAGGACGGATAAATGAAAAACTGTTTTTT. This gives the protein CASSIGGRINEKLFF.

This chain links TRBV9 with TRBJ1-2; 7 bases agree with TRBD1. Losses at the gene ends were 4 bases for V and 4 bases for J; bases not matched to a gene: 7. This CDR3 has 14 residues. Germline CDR1 and CDR2: SGDLS and YYNGEE. The CDR3, as DNA: TGTGCCAGCAGCCCCCCGGGACAGTTCTATGGCTACACCTTC. Encoded protein: CASSPPGQFYGYTF.

The gene calls are TRBV25-1 and TRBJ1-3, with D maybe TRBD1 (5 bases). V lost 3 bases and J lost 7, with 16 bases in between. From germline, CDR1 is MGHDK and CDR2 SYGVNS. The CDR3 sequence is 15 residues long. In nucleotides, the CDR3 is TGTGCCAGCAGTGAGTCCGCGGGGACCGGGAACACCATATATTTT. It codes for CASSESAGTGNTIYF. The full variable domain, its missing parts supplied by reference TRBV25-1 and TRBJ1-3, is EADIYQTPRYLVIGTGKKITLECSQTMGHDKMYWYQQDPGMELHLIHYSYGVNSTEKGDLSSESTVSRIRTEHFPLTLESARPSHTSQYLCASSESAGTGNTIYFGEGSWLTVV.

The genes are TRBV18 and TRBJ2-3, with 13 bases that match TRBD2. Germline V gene sequence: CDR1 KGHSH, CDR2 LQKENI. CDR3 length: 15 amino acids. V lost 3 bases to trimming and J lost 4 bases; unmatched junction nucleotides: 1. The CDR3 region is CASSPGLAGADTQYF. The CDR3 bases are TGTGCCAGCTCACCTGGACTAGCGGGAGCAGATACGCAGTATTTT.

In the case of this clone: Other DNA sequences within the sample encode an identical CDR3. This chain links TRBV19 with TRBJ1-5; D not resolved. Germline V lookup: CDR1 LNHDA, CDR2 SQIVND (reference sequence). The CDR3 has 15 amino acids. Trimming cost V 6 bases and J 0 bases, with 12 bases left between them. CDR3 sequence: CASSMEGYSNQPQHF. CDR3 DNA sequence: TGTGCCAGTAGCATGGAGGGTTATAGCAATCAGCCCCAGCATTTT.

This sequence joins TRBV7-2 and TRBJ1-1; 7 positions match TRBD1. V trimming: 5 bases; J trimming: 0 bases; junction bases outside the gene matches: 15. The CDR3 length is 18 residues. Per the germline V gene, CDR1 is SGHTA and CDR2 is FQGNSA. CDR3 amino acids: CASSPPTGSNPMNTEAFF. As DNA, the CDR3 is TGTGCCAGCAGCCCACCGACAGGGTCTAACCCCATGAACACTGAAGCTTTCTTT.

The chain's CDR3 is CASSGNRNQPQHF. For the CDR3, the DNA is TGTGCCAGCAGCGGGAATCGCAATCAGCCCCAGCATTTT. The rearrangement links TRBV6-1 to TRBJ1-5; D is ambiguous. This CDR3 contains 13 residues. In germline, CDR1 is MNHNS, CDR2 SASEGT. V dropped 6 bases and J dropped 2 bases, with 8 bases sitting between them.

J is TRBJ2-5 and V is TRBV5-1, with D perhaps being TRBD1 or TRBD2 (5 bases each). The CDR3 is 15 amino acids. V gave up 4 bases and J gave up 3 bases, with 16 bases separating them. Germline CDR1 reads SGHRS; CDR2 reads YFSETQ. The CDR3 here is CASSQTGTHKETQYF. In nucleotides, the CDR3 is TGCGCCAGCAGCCAAACCGGGACGCATAAAGAGACCCAGTACTTC. Based on the CDR3 plus reference TRBV5-1 and TRBJ2-5, the full variable domain is KAGVTQTPRYLIKTRGQQVTLSCSPISGHRSVSWYQQTPGQGLQFLFEYFSETQRNKGNFPGRFSGRQFSNSRSEMNVSTLELGDSALYLCASSQTGTHKETQYFGPGTRLLVL.

The chain uses TRBV18 and TRBJ2-5; 9 positions agree with TRBD1. This CDR3 has 14 residues. CDR1 is KGHSH and CDR2 is LQKENI in the germline V gene. Unmatched junction bases numbered 5, after V lost 4 bases and J lost 5 bases. CDR3 sequence (DNA): TGTGCCAGCTCACTAGGACAGGGGATGGAGACCCAGTACTTC. Amino acid sequence: CASSLGQGMETQYF. Filled out from reference TRBV18 and TRBJ2-5, the complete variable domain reads NAGVMQNPRHLVRRRGQEARLRCSPMKGHSHVYWYRQLPEEGLKFMVYLQKENIIDESGMPKERFSAEFPKEGPSILRIQQVVRGDSAAYFCASSLGQGMETQYFGPGTRLLVL.

This chain links TRBV6-4 with TRBJ1-1; D gene uncertain. Per germline, CDR1 MRHNA and CDR2 SNTAGT. Trimming cost V 4 bases and J 2 bases, with 8 bases left between them. This CDR3 comprises 13 residues. CDR3: CASSVQQNTEAFF. The CDR3 DNA reads TGTGCCAGCAGTGTACAGCAAAACACTGAAGCTTTCTTT.

The chain carries TRBV28 and TRBJ2-3, with D tentatively TRBD2 (5 bases). Per the germline V gene, CDR1 is MDHEN and CDR2 is SYDVKM. This CDR3 comprises 15 residues. V was trimmed by 2 bases and J by 3 bases, leaving 12 bases between them. This CDR3 reads CASSLSGSKTDTQYF. The CDR3 DNA is TGTGCCAGCAGTTTAAGTGGGAGTAAAACAGATACGCAGTATTTT.

The chain combines TRBV5-6 with TRBJ2-3; D perhaps matches TRBD2 (6 bases). The length of the CDR3 is 15 residues. Between the trimmed V and J ends, which lost 3 bases and 1 base, there was a span of 12 bases. The germline V gene encodes CDR1 SGHDT and CDR2 YYEEEE. CDR3 nucleotides: TGTGCCAGCAGCTCCCTGGAGGGACGCACAGATACGCAGTATTTT. Encoded protein: CASSSLEGRTDTQYF.

The gene calls are TRBV5-6 and TRBJ2-7; 7 bases are a match to TRBD2. The germline gives CDR1 SGHDT, CDR2 YYEEEE. After removal of 0 bases from V and 4 bases from J, the junction contained 7 bases not matched to a gene. This CDR3 comprises 15 residues. The CDR3, as DNA: TGTGCCAGCAGCTTGGCGGGGGGATATCTATACGAGCAGTACTTC. Protein product: CASSLAGGYLYEQYF.

The chain has TRBV21-1 and TRBJ2-7; TRBD1, as called in the table, went unchecked against the DNA. TRBV21-1 is reported as a pseudogene. The CDR3 has 14 residues. DNA of the CDR3: TGTGCCAGCTATTGGCGGCAGGGTTTGGACGAGCAGTACTTC. It is translated as CASYWRQGLDEQYF.

J is TRBJ2-7 and V is TRBV10-3; 7 positions agree with TRBD1. Germline values: CDR1 ENHRY, CDR2 SYGVKD. V lost 5 bases, J lost 4 bases, and 8 bases stayed unmatched. The CDR3 is made up of 14 amino acids. DNA of the CDR3: TGTGCCATCAGTAACCGGGACAGACAGTACGAGCAGTACTTC. This sequence encodes CAISNRDRQYEQYF.

The chain has TRBV11-2 and TRBJ1-1, with D unresolved. Germline CDR1 and CDR2: SGHAT and FQNNGV. Trimming took off 1 base at V and 1 base at J, with 13 bases between the two ends. The CDR3 is made up of 16 amino acids. CDR3 in amino acids: CASSLVLKARNTEAFF. The CDR3 DNA is TGTGCCAGCAGCTTAGTTCTCAAGGCGCGGAACACTGAAGCTTTCTTT.

The chain combines TRBV29-1 with TRBJ2-6, with 7 bases lining up with TRBD2. This CDR3 spans 16 amino acids. CDR1 is SQVTM, CDR2 ANQGSEA, per germline. With V trimmed by 4 bases and J by 2 bases, 8 bases remained unmatched. The CDR3 nucleotides read TGCAGCGTTGGGGACTACCTCTTCCCTGGGGCCAACGTCCTGACTTTC. Its protein product is CSVGDYLFPGANVLTF.